Each of the 24 T cell receptor beta chains below was sequenced from the same sample in a study of blood T cell repertoires in COVID-19. Assay: immunoSEQ multiplex PCR; the TCRdb copy retains only in-frame clones and omits some. The data show almost 250,000 clones, with roughly 86% seen just once and 1.5% to 2% held by the top ten. Sequenced sample: peripheral blood. These receptors originate from a woman aged 55-69 years who had recovered from COVID-19.

The chain combines TRBV27 with TRBJ1-1; 8 bases match TRBD1. The CDR3 runs 14 residues. V lost 6 bases and J lost 3; bases outside the gene matches: 6. Germline loops: CDR1 MNHEY, CDR2 SMNVEV (reference sequence). As DNA, the CDR3 is TGTGCCAGCAGGTACACAGGGGGGGACACTGAAGCTTTCTTT. Translation gives CASRYTGGDTEAFF.

There are a few counts of this clone. This chain joins TRBV3-1 (or the pseudogene TRBV3-2) and TRBJ2-1; possible D gene TRBD2, 5 bases. V lost 1 base to trimming and J lost 8 bases, with 12 bases between them. The germline V gene has CDR1 LGHDT and CDR2 YNNKEL (reference sequence). The CDR3 has 14 residues. The CDR3 nucleotides are TGTGCCAGCAGCCAAGCGGCGAGGGCCGATGAGCAGTTCTTC. It translates to CASSQAARADEQFF.

This sequence joins TRBV7-6 and TRBJ2-5; 14 nucleotides agree with TRBD2. CDR1 is SGHVS, CDR2 FNYEAQ, per germline. Trimming removed 1 base from V and 3 bases from J; junction bases left unmatched: 4. This CDR3 region has 17 residues. CDR3 protein: CASSLDSGLAGEETQYF. CDR3 coding DNA: TGTGCCAGCAGCTTAGACTCGGGACTAGCGGGGGAAGAGACCCAGTACTTC.

The chain couples TRBV3-1 (or the pseudogene TRBV3-2) to TRBJ1-2; D is unclear. The CDR3 covers 15 residues. The germline V gene has CDR1 LGHDT and CDR2 YNNKEL (reference sequence). V shed 1 base and J shed 5 bases, with 14 bases lying between them. CDR3 coding DNA: TGTGCCAGCAGCCAAGGGTTCCGAGGCGGGTATGGCTACACCTTC. Translation: CASSQGFRGGYGYTF.

V usage is TRBV9 and J usage is TRBJ1-5; D gene uncertain. The CDR3 is 17 amino acids. The germline V gene has CDR1 SGDLS and CDR2 YYNGEE. V gave up 3 bases and J gave up 0 bases, with 16 bases separating them. The CDR3: CASSADAGHNSNQPQHF. The CDR3 bases are TGTGCCAGCAGCGCAGATGCGGGCCACAATAGCAATCAGCCCCAGCATTTT.

The chain employs TRBV7-3 and TRBJ1-1; D might be TRBD1 (6 bases). V dropped 5 bases and J dropped 5 bases, with 12 bases sitting between them. This CDR3 contains 13 residues. CDR1 and CDR2 from the germline V gene are SGHTA and FQGTGA. CDR3 sequence: CASSEQGGTEAFF. CDR3 DNA sequence: TGTGCCAGCAGCGAACAGGGTGGGACTGAAGCTTTCTTT.

This clone has a single count. CDR3 sequence (DNA): TGTGCCAGCAGCCCTCGCGGGGGGGGTACCTTTGCAAACACCATATATTTT. This sequence encodes CASSPRGGGTFANTIYF. The chain uses TRBV5-4 and TRBJ1-3; possible D gene TRBD1, 5 bases. Germline-derived CDR1 and CDR2 are SGHNT and YYREEE (reference sequence). The CDR3 has 17 amino acids. The ends were cut back, 4 bases at V and 6 bases at J, with 23 bases in the middle.

V usage is TRBV9 and J usage is TRBJ1-6, with TRBD1 matching over 8 bases. Germline loops: CDR1 SGDLS, CDR2 YYNGEE. This CDR3 contains 15 residues. Trimming at V came to 5 bases and at J to 10 bases, leaving 11 bases not matched to a gene. As DNA, the CDR3 is TGTGCCAGCAGTACAGTGGCAGGGGGCGGGTCACCCCTCCACTTT. Encoded protein: CASSTVAGGGSPLHF.

This sequence joins TRBV27 and TRBJ2-7; D may be TRBD1 (6 bases). Trimming took 7 bases from V and 3 from J, leaving 28 bases between them. Germline CDR1 reads MNHEY; CDR2 reads SMNVEV (reference sequence). This CDR3 region has 18 residues. Written as DNA, the CDR3 is TGTGCCAGCAACTTTTCCGTCAGGGGCTTTTGGCTCCACTACGAGCAGTACTTC. It encodes CASNFSVRGFWLHYEQYF.

This clone came up a few times. V usage is TRBV4-3 and J usage is TRBJ1-4; D unclear. V was cut by 1 base and J by 10 bases, with 19 bases left in between. This CDR3 comprises 16 residues. Germline CDR1 is LGHNA and CDR2 is YSLEER. The DNA of the CDR3 is TGCGCCAGCAGCCAAGGTTATAGGGCCGGAGGTTCAAAACTGTTTTTT. It codes for CASSQGYRAGGSKLFF.

The chain joins TRBV4-3 to TRBJ2-7, with D possibly matching TRBD1 (5 bases). Germline CDR1 reads LGHNA; CDR2 reads YSLEER. CDR3 size: 13 residues. Trimming pared 4 bases from V and 2 bases from J, leaving 9 bases between. CDR3 DNA: TGCGCCAGCAGCCGGGCAGGGCCCTACGAGCAGTACTTC. It translates to CASSRAGPYEQYF.

The chain employs TRBV2 and TRBJ2-2, with 8 bases fitting TRBD1. The CDR3 consists of 15 residues. V shed 6 bases, J shed 5 bases, and the junction held 8 bases outside the gene matches. Germline lookup yields CDR1 SNHLY and CDR2 FYNNEI. The CDR3 is CASRGTGSTTGELFF. CDR3 sequence (DNA): TGTGCCAGCAGGGGGACAGGATCTACTACCGGGGAGCTGTTTTTT.

CDR3 in amino acids: CASSQSHLAGYDTQYF. CDR3 coding DNA: TGTGCCAGCAGCCAAAGTCATCTAGCGGGGTACGATACGCAGTATTTT. This chain joins TRBV3-1 (or the pseudogene TRBV3-2) and TRBJ2-3; the match to TRBD2 covers 9 bases. The CDR3 is 16 residues long. Trimming at V came to 2 bases and at J to 6 bases, leaving 9 bases not matched to a gene. Germline V CDR1 and CDR2: LGHDT, YNNKEL (reference sequence).

The CDR3 region is CASSHFPPSTREKLFF. CDR3 nucleotides: TGTGCCAGCAGTCACTTCCCCCCGTCAACCAGGGAAAAACTGTTTTTT. This rearrangement joins TRBV2 to TRBJ1-4; no definite D call. The germline gives CDR1 SNHLY, CDR2 FYNNEI. The CDR3 extends over 16 amino acids. Trimming pared 5 bases from V and 8 bases from J, leaving 21 bases between.

The chain joins TRBV4-2 to TRBJ1-2; 9 nucleotides agree with TRBD1. This CDR3 comprises 18 residues. The V and J ends lost 2 bases and 4 bases, in that order; junction bases with no gene match: 14. Germline V lookup: CDR1 LGHNA, CDR2 YNFKEQ. CDR3: CASSQQQPGQGVSYGYTF. CDR3 DNA sequence: TGTGCCAGCAGCCAACAACAACCGGGACAGGGCGTTAGCTATGGCTACACCTTC.

The V gene is TRBV4-1, the J gene TRBJ1-5; 7 nucleotides match TRBD1. Unmatched junction bases numbered 8, after V lost 5 bases and J lost 4 bases. The germline V gene encodes CDR1 MGHRA and CDR2 YSYEKL. This CDR3 contains 15 residues. The CDR3 loop reads CASSYETGPNQPQHF. CDR3 sequence (DNA): TGCGCCAGCAGCTATGAGACAGGGCCGAATCAGCCCCAGCATTTT.

The chain joins TRBV28 to TRBJ1-5; TRBD1 matches 9 bases. Germline-derived CDR1 and CDR2 are MDHEN and SYDVKM. V gave up 6 bases and J gave up 4 bases; unmatched junction bases: 4. The CDR3 is 14 amino acids. The CDR3 reads CASRQQGANQPQHF. In DNA form, the CDR3 reads TGTGCCAGCAGACAACAGGGGGCGAATCAGCCCCAGCATTTT.

The genes are TRBV5-4 and TRBJ2-5; weak D call: TRBD2 (6 bases). The CDR3 is made up of 14 amino acids. Germline V lookup: CDR1 SGHNT, CDR2 YYREEE (reference sequence). V dropped 1 base and J dropped 1 base, with 8 bases sitting between them. The CDR3 DNA reads TGTGCCAGCAGCTTGACGGGGGTCCAAGAGACCCAGTACTTC. It translates to CASSLTGVQETQYF.

CDR3 sequence reads: CASSYPSSGANVLTF. Here the CDR3 DNA reads TGTGCCAGCAGCTACCCCAGTTCTGGGGCCAACGTCCTGACTTTC. J is TRBJ2-6 and V is TRBV13; no definite D call. Looked up from germline, CDR1 is PRHDT and CDR2 is FYEKMQ (reference sequence). V was clipped by 4 bases and J by 1 base, with 8 bases between them. CDR3 size: 15 residues.

In nucleotides, the CDR3 is TGTGCCATCTCCGAGGGAGGCTCCAGCTCCTACGAGCAGTACTTC. Its protein is CAISEGGSSSYEQYF. The gene calls are TRBV10-3 and TRBJ2-7; D might be TRBD2 (6 bases). The CDR3 spans 15 residues. Germline CDR1 ENHRY, CDR2 SYGVKD. V shed 8 bases and J shed 0 bases, with 17 bases lying between them.

The chain carries TRBV6-2 or TRBV6-3 and TRBJ2-7, with unresolved D. Trimming pared 2 bases from V and 7 bases from J, leaving 9 bases between. The germline gives CDR1 MNHEY, CDR2 SVGEGT. The CDR3 loop spans 12 amino acids. The CDR3 DNA reads as TGTGCCAGCAGTTACGAACTTGTTGAGCAGTACTTC. Encoded protein: CASSYELVEQYF.

The chain recombines TRBV6-2 or TRBV6-3 with TRBJ1-6; 11 bases align to TRBD1. J gave up 5 bases and V 2 bases, and 2 bases lay outside the gene matches. The CDR3 is 16 amino acids. Germline V lookup: CDR1 MNHEY, CDR2 SVGEGT. The CDR3 reads CASSYGQGADNSPLHF. CDR3 sequence (DNA): TGTGCCAGCAGTTACGGACAGGGGGCGGATAATTCACCCCTCCACTTT.

The chain recombines TRBV9 with TRBJ2-5; 11 bases match TRBD2. CDR1 is SGDLS and CDR2 is YYNGEE in the germline V gene. V dropped 4 bases and J dropped 5; count of bases not matched to a gene: 13. There are 17 residues in the CDR3. CDR3 protein: CASSSGTSGPLWETQYF. The CDR3 nucleotides are TGTGCCAGCAGCAGCGGGACTAGCGGTCCTTTATGGGAGACCCAGTACTTC. Complete variable domain (other parts from reference TRBV9 and TRBJ2-5): DSGVTQTPKHLITATGQRVTLRCSPRSGDLSVYWYQQSLDQGLQFLIQYYNGEERAKGNILERFSAQQFPDLHSELNLSSLELGDSALYFCASSSGTSGPLWETQYFGPGTRLLVL.

The J gene is TRBJ2-3, the V gene TRBV6-5; the D gene is possibly TRBD2 (6 bases). Per the germline V gene, CDR1 is MNHEY and CDR2 is SVGAGI. CDR3 size: 16 residues. Trimming left V 4 bases short and J 6 bases short, with 20 bases between. The CDR3 here is CASSSPSRGKIDTQYF. DNA for the CDR3: TGTGCCAGCAGTTCCCCCTCGCGGGGAAAAATCGATACGCAGTATTTT.